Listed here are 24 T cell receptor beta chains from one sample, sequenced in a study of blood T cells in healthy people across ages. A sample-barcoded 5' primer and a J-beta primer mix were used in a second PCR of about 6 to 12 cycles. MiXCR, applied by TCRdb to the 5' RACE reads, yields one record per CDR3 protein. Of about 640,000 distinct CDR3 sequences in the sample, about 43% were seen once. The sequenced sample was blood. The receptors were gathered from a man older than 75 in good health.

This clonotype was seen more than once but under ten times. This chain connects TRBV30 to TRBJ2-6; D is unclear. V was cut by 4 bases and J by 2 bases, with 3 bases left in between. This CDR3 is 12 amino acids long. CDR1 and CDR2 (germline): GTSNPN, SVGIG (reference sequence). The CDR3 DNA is TGTGCCTGGAATCCTGGGGCCAACGTCCTGACTTTC. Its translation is CAWNPGANVLTF.

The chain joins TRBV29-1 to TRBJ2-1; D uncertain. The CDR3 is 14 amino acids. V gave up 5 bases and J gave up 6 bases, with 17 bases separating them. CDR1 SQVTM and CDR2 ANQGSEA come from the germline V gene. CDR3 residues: CSVSPLAVLNEQFF. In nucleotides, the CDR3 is TGCAGCGTTTCCCCTTTGGCAGTCCTCAATGAGCAGTTCTTC.

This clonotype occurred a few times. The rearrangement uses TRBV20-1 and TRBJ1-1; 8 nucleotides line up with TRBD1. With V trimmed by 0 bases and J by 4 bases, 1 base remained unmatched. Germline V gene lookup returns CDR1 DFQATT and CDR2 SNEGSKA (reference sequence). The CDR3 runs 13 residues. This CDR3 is CSARDRGLTEAFF. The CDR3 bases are TGCAGTGCTAGAGACAGGGGGCTCACTGAAGCTTTCTTT.

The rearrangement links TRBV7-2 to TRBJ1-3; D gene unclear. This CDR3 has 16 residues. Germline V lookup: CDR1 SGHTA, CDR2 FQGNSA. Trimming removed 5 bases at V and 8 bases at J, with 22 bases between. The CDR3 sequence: CASSAYGWGSGDTIYF. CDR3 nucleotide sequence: TGTGCCAGCAGCGCTTACGGTTGGGGTTCAGGAGACACCATATATTTT.

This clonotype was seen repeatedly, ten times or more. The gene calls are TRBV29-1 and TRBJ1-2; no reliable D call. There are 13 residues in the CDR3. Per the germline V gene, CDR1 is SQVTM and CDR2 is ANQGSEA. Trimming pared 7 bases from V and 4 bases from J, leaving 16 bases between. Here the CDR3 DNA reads TGCAGCGCGGACGCAGACTTCAGCTATGGCTACACCTTC. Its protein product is CSADADFSYGYTF.

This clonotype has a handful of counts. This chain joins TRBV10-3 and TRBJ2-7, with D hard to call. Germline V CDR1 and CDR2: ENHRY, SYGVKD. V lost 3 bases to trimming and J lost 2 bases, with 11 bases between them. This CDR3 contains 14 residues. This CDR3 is CAISERYSPYEQYF. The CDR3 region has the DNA TGTGCCATCAGTGAAAGGTACAGCCCCTACGAGCAGTACTTC.

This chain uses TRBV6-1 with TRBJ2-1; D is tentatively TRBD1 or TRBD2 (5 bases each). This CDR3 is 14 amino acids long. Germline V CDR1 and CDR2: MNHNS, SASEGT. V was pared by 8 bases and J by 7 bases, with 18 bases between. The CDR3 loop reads CASLRDRSYNEQFF. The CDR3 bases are TGTGCCAGCCTCCGGGACCGTTCATATAATGAGCAGTTCTTC.

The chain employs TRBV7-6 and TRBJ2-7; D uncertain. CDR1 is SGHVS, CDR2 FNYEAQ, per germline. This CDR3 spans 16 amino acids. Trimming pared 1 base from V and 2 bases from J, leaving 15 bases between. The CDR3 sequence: CASSLGAATIPYEQYF. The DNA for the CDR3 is TGTGCCAGCAGCTTAGGCGCAGCCACTATCCCCTACGAGCAGTACTTC.

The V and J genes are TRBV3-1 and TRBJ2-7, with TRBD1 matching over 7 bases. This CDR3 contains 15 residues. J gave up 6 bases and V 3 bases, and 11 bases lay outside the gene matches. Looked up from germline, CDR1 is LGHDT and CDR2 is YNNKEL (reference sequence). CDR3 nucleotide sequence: TGTGCCAGCAGCCAGGCACCGGGACAGTGGATCGAGCAGTACTTC. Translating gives CASSQAPGQWIEQYF.

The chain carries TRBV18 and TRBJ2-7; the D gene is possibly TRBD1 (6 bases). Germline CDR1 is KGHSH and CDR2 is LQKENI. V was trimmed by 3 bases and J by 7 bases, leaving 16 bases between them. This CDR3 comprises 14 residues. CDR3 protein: CASSPSNRAREQYF. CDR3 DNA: TGTGCCAGCTCACCCTCAAACAGGGCCCGGGAGCAGTACTTC.

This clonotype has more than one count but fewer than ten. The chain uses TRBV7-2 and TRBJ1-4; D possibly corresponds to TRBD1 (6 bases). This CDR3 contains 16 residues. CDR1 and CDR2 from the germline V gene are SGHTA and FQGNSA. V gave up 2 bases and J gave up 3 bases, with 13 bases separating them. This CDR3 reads CASSLLRGRSNEKLFF. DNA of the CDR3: TGTGCCAGCAGCTTATTGAGGGGGAGGTCTAATGAAAAACTGTTTTTT. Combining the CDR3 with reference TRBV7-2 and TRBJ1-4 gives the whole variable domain GAGVSQSPSNKVTEKGKDVELRCDPISGHTALYWYRQSLGQGLEFLIYFQGNSAPDKSGLPSDRFSAERTGGSVSTLTIQRTQQEDSAVYLCASSLLRGRSNEKLFFGSGTQLSVL.

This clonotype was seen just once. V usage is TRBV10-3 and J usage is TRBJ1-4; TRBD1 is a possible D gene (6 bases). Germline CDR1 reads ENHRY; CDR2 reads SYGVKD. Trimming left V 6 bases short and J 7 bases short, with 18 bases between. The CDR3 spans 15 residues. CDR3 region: CAISPGQPRSEKLFF. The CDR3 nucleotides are TGTGCCATCAGCCCGGGACAACCGCGGAGTGAAAAACTGTTTTTT.

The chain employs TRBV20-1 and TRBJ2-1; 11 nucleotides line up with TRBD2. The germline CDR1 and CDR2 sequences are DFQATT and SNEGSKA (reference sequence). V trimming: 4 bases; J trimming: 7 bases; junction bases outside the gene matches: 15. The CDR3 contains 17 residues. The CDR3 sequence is CSAIFIAGGPALNEQFF. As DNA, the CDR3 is TGCAGTGCTATTTTCATAGCGGGAGGGCCGGCTCTTAATGAGCAGTTCTTC.

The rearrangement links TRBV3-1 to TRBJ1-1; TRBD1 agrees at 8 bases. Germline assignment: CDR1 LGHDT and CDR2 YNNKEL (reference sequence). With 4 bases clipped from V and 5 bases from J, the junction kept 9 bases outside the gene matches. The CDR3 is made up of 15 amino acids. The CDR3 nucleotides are TGTGCCAGCAGCCTAGACAGGGGAGTGTGGACTGAAGCTTTCTTT. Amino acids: CASSLDRGVWTEAFF.

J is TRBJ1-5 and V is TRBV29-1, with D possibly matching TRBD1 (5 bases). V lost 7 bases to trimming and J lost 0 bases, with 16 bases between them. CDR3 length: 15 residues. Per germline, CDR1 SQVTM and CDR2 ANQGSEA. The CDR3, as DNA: TGCAGCGCGAGCATCTCGACAGATAGCAATCAGCCCCAGCATTTT. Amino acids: CSASISTDSNQPQHF.

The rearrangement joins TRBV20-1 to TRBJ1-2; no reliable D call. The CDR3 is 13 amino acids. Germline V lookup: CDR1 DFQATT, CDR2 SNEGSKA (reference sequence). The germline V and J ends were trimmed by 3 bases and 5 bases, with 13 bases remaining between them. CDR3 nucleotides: TGCAGTGCTAGCGAGACCGGGCTGTATGGCTACACCTTC. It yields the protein CSASETGLYGYTF.

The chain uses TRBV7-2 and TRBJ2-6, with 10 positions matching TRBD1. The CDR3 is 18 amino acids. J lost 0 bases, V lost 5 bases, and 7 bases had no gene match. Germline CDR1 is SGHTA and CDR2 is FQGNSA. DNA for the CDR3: TGTGCCAGCAGCCGGGACAGGGGTTTTTGCTCTGGGGCCAACGTCCTGACTTTC. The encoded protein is CASSRDRGFCSGANVLTF.

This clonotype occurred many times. The CDR3 nucleotides are TGTGCCAGCAGGCCGGGATTCCCCTACGAGCAGTACTTC. It encodes CASRPGFPYEQYF. The chain recombines TRBV7-2 with TRBJ2-7; tentatively, D is TRBD2 (5 bases). Germline assignment: CDR1 SGHTA and CDR2 FQGNSA. V lost 6 bases and J 2 bases, leaving 11 bases between the germline ends. The CDR3 totals 13 residues.

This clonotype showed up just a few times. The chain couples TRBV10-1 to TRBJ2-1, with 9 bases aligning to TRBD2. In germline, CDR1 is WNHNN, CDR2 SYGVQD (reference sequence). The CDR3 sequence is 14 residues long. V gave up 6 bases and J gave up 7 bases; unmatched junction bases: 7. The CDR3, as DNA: TGCGCCAGCAGCGCTAGCGGGACGGTGAATGAGCAGTTCTTC. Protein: CASSASGTVNEQFF.

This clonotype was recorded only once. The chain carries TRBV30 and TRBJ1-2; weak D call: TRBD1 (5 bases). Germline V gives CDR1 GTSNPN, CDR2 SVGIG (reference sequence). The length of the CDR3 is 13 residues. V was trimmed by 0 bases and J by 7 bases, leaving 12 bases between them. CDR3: CAWSVLAGGGYTF. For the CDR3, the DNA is TGTGCCTGGAGTGTACTTGCGGGGGGTGGCTACACCTTC.

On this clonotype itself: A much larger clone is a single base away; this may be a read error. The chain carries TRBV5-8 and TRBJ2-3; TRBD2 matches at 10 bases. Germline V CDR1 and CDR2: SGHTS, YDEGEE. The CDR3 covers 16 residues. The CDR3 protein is CASSFRSGGAGDTQCF. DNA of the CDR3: TGTGCCAGCAGCTTTAGGAGCGGGGGGGCCGGGGATACGCAGTGTTTT.

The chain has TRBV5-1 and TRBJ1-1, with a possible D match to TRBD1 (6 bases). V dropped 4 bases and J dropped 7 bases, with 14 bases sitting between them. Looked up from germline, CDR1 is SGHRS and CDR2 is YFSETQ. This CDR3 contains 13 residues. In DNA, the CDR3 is TGCGCCAGCAGCCCAAGACAGGACTATGAAGCTTTCTTT. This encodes CASSPRQDYEAFF.

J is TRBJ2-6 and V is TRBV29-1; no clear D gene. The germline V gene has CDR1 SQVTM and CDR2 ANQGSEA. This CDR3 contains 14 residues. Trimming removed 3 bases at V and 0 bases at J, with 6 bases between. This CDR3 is CSVDISSGANVLTF. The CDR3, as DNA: TGCAGCGTTGATATCAGCTCTGGGGCCAACGTCCTGACTTTC.

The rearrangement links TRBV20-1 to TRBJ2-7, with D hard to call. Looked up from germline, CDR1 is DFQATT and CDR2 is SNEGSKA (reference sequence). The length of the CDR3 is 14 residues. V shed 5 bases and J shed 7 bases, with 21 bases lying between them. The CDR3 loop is CSAARVPAINEQYF. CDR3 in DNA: TGCAGTGCTGCCCGGGTCCCCGCTATCAATGAGCAGTACTTC.